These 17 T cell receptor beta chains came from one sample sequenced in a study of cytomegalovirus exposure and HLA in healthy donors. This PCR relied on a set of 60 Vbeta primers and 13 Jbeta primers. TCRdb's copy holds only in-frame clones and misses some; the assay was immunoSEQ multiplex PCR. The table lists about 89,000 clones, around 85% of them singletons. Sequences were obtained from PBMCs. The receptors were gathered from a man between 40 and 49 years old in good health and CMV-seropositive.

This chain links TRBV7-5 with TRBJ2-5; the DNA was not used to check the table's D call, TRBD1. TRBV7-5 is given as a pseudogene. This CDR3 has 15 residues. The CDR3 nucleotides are TGTGCCAGAAGCCCAGGGACAGGGGGCGGAGAGACCCAGTACTTC. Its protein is CARSPGTGGGETQYF.

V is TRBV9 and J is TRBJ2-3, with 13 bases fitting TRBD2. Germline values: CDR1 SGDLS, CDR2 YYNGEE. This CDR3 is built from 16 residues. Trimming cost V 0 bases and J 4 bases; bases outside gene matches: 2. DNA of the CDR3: TGTGCCAGCAGCGTAGAGGGACTAGCGGGATCAGATACGCAGTATTTT. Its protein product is CASSVEGLAGSDTQYF.

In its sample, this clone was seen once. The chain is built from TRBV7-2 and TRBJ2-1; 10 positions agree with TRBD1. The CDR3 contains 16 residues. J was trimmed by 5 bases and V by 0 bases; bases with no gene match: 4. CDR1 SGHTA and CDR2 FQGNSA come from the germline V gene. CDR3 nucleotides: TGTGCCAGCAGCTTAGCGGTAGGGACAGGGGACAATGAGCAGTTCTTC. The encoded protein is CASSLAVGTGDNEQFF.

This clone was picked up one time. The CDR3 DNA sequence: TGCGCCAGCAGAGAGACTAGCGGCTACAATGAGCAGTTCTTC. This codes for CASRETSGYNEQFF. The chain is built from TRBV5-1 and TRBJ2-1; 9 nucleotides line up with TRBD2. The CDR3 has 14 residues. The junction had 3 bases not matched to a gene; V was cut back by 5 bases and J by 3 bases. Germline-derived CDR1 and CDR2 are SGHRS and YFSETQ.

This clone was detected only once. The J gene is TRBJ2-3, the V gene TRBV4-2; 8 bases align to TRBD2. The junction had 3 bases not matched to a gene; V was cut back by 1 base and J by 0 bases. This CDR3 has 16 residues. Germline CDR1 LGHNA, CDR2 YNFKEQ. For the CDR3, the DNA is TGTGCCAGCAGCCAAGGGACTAGCCTTAGCACAGATACGCAGTATTTT. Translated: CASSQGTSLSTDTQYF.

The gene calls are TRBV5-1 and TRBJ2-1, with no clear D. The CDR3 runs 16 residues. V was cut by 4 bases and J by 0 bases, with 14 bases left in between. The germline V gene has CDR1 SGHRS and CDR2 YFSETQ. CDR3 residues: CASSPKALSSYNEQFF. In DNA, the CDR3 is TGCGCCAGCAGCCCTAAAGCGCTAAGCTCCTACAATGAGCAGTTCTTC.

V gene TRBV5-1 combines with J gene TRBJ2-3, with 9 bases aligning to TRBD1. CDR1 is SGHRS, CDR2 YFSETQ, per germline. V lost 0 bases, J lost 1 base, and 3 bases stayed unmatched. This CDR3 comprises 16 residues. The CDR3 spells CASSLVRDRGTDTQYF. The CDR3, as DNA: TGCGCCAGCAGCTTGGTTAGGGACAGGGGCACAGATACGCAGTATTTT.

The CDR3 DNA follows: TGCGCCAGCAGCCAAGACAGGGGCCCTATCAATGAGCAGTTCTTC. Encoded protein: CASSQDRGPINEQFF. The rearrangement links TRBV4-1 to TRBJ2-1, with D possibly matching TRBD1 (6 bases). Germline CDR1 is MGHRA and CDR2 is YSYEKL. The CDR3 is 15 amino acids. Between the trimmed V and J ends, which lost 0 bases and 6 bases, there was a span of 12 bases.

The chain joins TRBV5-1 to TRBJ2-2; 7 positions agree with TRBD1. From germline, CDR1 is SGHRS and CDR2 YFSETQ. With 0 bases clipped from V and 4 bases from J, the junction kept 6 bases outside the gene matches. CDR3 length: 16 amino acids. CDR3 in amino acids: CASSLARTGPTGELFF. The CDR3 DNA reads TGCGCCAGCAGCTTGGCCCGGACAGGACCCACCGGGGAGCTGTTTTTT.

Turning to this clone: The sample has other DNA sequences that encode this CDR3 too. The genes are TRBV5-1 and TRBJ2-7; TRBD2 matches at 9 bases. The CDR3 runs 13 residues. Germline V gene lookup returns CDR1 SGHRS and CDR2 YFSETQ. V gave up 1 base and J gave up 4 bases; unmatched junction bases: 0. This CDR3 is CASSLLAGYEQYF. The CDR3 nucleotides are TGCGCCAGCAGCTTGCTAGCGGGATACGAGCAGTACTTC.

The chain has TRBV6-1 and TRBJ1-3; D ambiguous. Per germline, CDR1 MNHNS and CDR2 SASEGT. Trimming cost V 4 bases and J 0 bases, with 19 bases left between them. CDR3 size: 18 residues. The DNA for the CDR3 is TGTGCCAGCAGTGTATCCTCTATCGACTGGAGCTCTGGAAACACCATATATTTT. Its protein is CASSVSSIDWSSGNTIYF.

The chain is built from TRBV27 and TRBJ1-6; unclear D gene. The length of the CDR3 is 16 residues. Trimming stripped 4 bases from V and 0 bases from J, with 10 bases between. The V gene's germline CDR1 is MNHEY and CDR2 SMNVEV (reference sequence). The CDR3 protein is CASSSFHSSYNSPLHF. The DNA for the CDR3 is TGTGCCAGCAGTTCCTTCCACAGCTCCTATAATTCACCCCTCCACTTT.

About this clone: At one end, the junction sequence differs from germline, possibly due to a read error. CDR3 bases: TGTGCTAGCAGCTTGACTAGCGGGGGACACAATGAGCAGTTCTTC. Translating it yields CASSLTSGGHNEQFF. The gene calls are TRBV7-7 and TRBJ2-1; 12 nucleotides match TRBD2. CDR3 length: 15 amino acids. The germline CDR1 and CDR2 sequences are SSHAT and FNYEAQ (reference sequence). The variable domain in full, with the rest retrieved from reference TRBV7-7 and TRBJ2-1, is GAGVSQSPRYKVTKRGQDVTLRCDPISSHATLYWYQQALGQGPEFLTYFNYEAQPDKSGLPSDRFSAERPEGSISTLTIQRTEQRDSAMYRCASSLTSGGHNEQFFGPGTRLTVL.

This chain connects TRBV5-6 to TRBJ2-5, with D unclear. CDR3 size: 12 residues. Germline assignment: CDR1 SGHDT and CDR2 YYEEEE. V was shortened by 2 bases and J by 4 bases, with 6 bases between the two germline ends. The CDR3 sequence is CASSFSGETQYF. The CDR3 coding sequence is TGTGCCAGCAGCTTTTCCGGAGAGACCCAGTACTTC.

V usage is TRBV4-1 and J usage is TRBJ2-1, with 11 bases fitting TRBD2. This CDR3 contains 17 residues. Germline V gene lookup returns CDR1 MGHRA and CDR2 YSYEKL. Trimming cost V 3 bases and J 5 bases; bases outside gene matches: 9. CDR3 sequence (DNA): TGCGCCAGCAGCCAGACCAGGGGGACTAGCGGAAACAATGAGCAGTTCTTC. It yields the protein CASSQTRGTSGNNEQFF.

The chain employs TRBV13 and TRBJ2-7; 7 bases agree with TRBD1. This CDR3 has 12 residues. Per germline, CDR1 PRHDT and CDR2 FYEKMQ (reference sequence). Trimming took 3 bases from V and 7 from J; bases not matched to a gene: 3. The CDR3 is CASSFTGVEQYF. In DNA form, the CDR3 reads TGTGCCAGCAGCTTTACAGGGGTGGAGCAGTACTTC.

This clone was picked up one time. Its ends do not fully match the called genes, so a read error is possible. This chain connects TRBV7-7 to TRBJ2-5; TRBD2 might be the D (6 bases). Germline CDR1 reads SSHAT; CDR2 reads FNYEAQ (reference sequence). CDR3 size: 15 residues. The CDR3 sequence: CASSSQGGYQETQYF. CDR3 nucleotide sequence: TGTGCTAGCAGCTCGCAAGGAGGGTACCAAGAGACCCAGTACTTC.